Detailed here is one T cell receptor (beta chain). In the source study's methods: Amplification of reference gene primers was used by the study to estimate nucleated cell counts. TCRdb keeps only in-frame clones here, not all; method: immunoSEQ multiplex PCR. V and J calls plus clone size are reproduced from that table; the DNA served to infer D and trimming. The sample records about 90,000 clones, around 93% being singletons. This specimen belongs to a study of blood T cell repertoires in COVID-19. In the study overall: Samples representing acute and convalescent COVID-19 were sourced from the United States, Italy and Spain. Nucleic acid was either cDNA or gDNA, and it came from T cells, B-cell-depleted T cells, or PBMCs.

V shed 3 bases, J shed 9 bases, and the junction held 14 bases outside the gene matches. Germline V lookup: CDR1 SGHNT, CDR2 YYREEE (reference sequence). CDR3 size: 16 residues. The sequence came from a human donor with active COVID-19. The donor label of this sample is uncertain. The chain is built from TRBV5-4 and TRBJ2-1; the match to TRBD2 covers 8 bases. Sequenced: peripheral blood. The CDR3 loop is CASSSRVAGLLVEQFF. The CDR3 nucleotides read TGTGCCAGCAGCTCTCGGGTAGCGGGACTGTTGGTTGAGCAGTTCTTC.